The sequence of this T cell receptor beta chain was determined in a study of T cells in Graves' hyperthyroidism and ophthalmopathy. The overall study: The initial diagnosis was the point when peripheral blood was collected, ahead of any treatment. Study-wide points: Classification by a 13 V-J model distinguished ophthalmopathy from stable hyperthyroidism. The model foresaw ophthalmopathy a median around 6.4 months prior to onset.

V dropped 10 bases and J dropped 4; count of bases not matched to a gene: 5. The CDR3 spans 14 residues. Germline lookup yields CDR1 KGHDR and CDR2 SFDVKD. TCR beta CDR3 region amplification was performed from RNA transcripts. HTBI primers were used for first-round RT-PCR of the TCR CDR3. TCRdb called the multiplex PCR reads again in MiXCR, with one record for every CDR3 protein. Of 600,000 to 650,000 distinct CDR3 sequences listed, less than 25% are singletons. With respect to this clonotype: Its antigen is unknown.

The receptor was derived from a man aged 30-40 years with Graves' ophthalmopathy. The chain joins TRBV24-1 to TRBJ2-1, with 11 positions matching TRBD2. Sequenced: blood. For the CDR3, the DNA is TGTGCCACAAGTAGCGGGAGGGTGTACAATGAGCAGTTCTTC. The encoded protein is CATSSGRVYNEQFF.